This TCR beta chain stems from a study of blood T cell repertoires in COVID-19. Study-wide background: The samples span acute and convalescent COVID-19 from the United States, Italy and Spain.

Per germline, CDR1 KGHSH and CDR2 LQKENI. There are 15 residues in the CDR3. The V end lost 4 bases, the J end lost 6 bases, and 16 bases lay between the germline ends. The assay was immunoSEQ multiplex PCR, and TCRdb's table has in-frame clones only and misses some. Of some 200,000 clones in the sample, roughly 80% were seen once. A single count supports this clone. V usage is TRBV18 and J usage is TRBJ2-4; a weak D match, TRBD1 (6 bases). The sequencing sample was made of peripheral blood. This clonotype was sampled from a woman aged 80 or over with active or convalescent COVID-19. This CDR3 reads CASSLLGGIRNIQYF. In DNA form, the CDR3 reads TGTGCCAGCTCACTACTAGGGGGAATTAGAAACATTCAGTACTTC.